This T cell receptor beta chain emerged from a study of yellow fever vaccine responses in identical twins. Findings and caveats of the study: Twins' vaccine T cell responses reportedly seemed partly convergent and partly personalized.

The CDR3 covers 15 residues. Germline trimming cut 4 bases from V and 1 base from J; bases unmatched to any gene: 5. This clonotype was picked up one time. Its specificity is unknown. TCRdb processed the RT-PCR reads anew with MiXCR; each CDR3 protein has one entry. The top ten clones hold roughly 27% of a sample with about 1,700 distinct CDR3 sequences, approximately 84% of them seen once. The sequences come from T cells from blood (PBMCs), unsorted or a sorted subset (not recorded which), collected before or after yellow fever vaccination (not recorded which). The chain uses TRBV12-3 or TRBV12-4 and TRBJ2-5; TRBD2 matches 8 bases. This TCR came from a female donor who received the yellow fever vaccine. This chain's CDR3 is CASSWERGPQETQYF. The CDR3 region has the DNA TGTGCCAGCAGTTGGGAGCGGGGGCCCCAAGAGACCCAGTACTTC.